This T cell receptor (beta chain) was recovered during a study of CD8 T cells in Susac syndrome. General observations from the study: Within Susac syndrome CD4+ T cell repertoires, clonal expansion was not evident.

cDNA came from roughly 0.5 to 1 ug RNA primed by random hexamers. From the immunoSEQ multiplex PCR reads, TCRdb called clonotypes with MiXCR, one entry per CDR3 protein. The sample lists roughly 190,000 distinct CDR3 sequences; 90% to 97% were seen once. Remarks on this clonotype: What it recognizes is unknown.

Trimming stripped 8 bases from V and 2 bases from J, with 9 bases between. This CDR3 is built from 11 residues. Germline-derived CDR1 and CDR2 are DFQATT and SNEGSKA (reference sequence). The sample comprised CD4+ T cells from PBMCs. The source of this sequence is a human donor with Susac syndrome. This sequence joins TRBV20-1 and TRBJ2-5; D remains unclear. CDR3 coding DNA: TGCAGTCCAGGACCACAAGAGACCCAGTACTTC. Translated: CSPGPQETQYF.